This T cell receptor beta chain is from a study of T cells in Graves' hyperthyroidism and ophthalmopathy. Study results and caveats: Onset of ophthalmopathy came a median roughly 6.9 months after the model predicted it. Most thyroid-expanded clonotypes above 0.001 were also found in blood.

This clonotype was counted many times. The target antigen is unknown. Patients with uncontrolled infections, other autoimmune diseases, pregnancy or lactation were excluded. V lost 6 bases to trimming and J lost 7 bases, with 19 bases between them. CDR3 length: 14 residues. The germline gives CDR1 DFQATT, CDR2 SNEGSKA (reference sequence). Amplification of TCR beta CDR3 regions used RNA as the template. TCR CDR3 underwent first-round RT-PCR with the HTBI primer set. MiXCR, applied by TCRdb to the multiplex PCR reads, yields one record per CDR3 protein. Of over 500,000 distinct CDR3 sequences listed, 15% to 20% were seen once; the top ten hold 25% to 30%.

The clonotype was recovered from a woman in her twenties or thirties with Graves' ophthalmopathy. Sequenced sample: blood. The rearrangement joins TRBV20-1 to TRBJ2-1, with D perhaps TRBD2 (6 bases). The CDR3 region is CSAPSGTLSNEQFF. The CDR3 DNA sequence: TGCAGTGCCCCCTCCGGGACTCTCTCTAATGAGCAGTTCTTC.